These T cell receptor beta chains were read from a single sample in a study of blood T cell repertoires in COVID-19. Sequencing was performed with immunoSEQ multiplex PCR; in TCRdb, only in-frame clones are kept and a portion is missing. The sample contains 110,000 or so clones, over 80% of which appear only once. The sequenced material came from peripheral blood. All receptors derive from a woman in her 50s with acute or convalescent COVID-19. The conserved cysteine and the conserved F or W are not part of the CDR3 here. The order of the fields is J gene, V gene, CDR3 protein.

>TRBJ1-4|TRBV4-1
ASRDTGFSNEKLF
>TRBJ2-1|TRBV7-6
ASSPSTSSYNEQF
>TRBJ1-5|TRBV5-1
ASSSGTRDHNSNQPQH
>TRBJ1-1|TRBV28
ASRTVGVESTEAF
>TRBJ2-3|TRBV12-2
ASRLSDTLGDTQY
>TRBJ1-1|TRBV19
ASSIEHAEAF
>TRBJ1-1|TRBV3-1/TRBV3-2
ASSQEQGITEAF
>TRBJ1-1|TRBV3-1/TRBV3-2
ASSRPGGGAEEAF
>TRBJ1-1|TRBV10-3
AISGTGATEAF
>TRBJ2-6|TRBV10-3
AISEPGFSRSGANVLT
>TRBJ2-7|TRBV7-7
ASSEGQAQIYEQY
>TRBJ2-5|TRBV15
ATSRQGGETQY
>TRBJ1-4|TRBV2
ASSTGTSPGKLF
>TRBJ1-2|TRBV28
ASSSSWEGRHYGYT
>TRBJ1-2|TRBV7-9
ASSLRMSNYGHT
>TRBJ2-7|TRBV7-6
ASSLGLGNINYEQY
>TRBJ1-5|TRBV4-2
ASSQSDRGAYQPQH
>TRBJ2-2|TRBV19
ASSKGQSNTGELF
>TRBJ2-6|TRBV10-3
AISEGQGATGANVLT
>TRBJ1-2|TRBV5-1
ASRRSRTGHGYT
>TRBJ2-7|TRBV29-1
SVESSGGPVKQY
>TRBJ1-1|TRBV6-5
ASTQRGIMNTEAF
>TRBJ2-7|TRBV6-6
ASSYSQQGGTYEQY
>TRBJ2-7|TRBV6-1
ASSEQQTTPYEQY
>TRBJ1-5|TRBV3-1/TRBV3-2
ASSQDKQPQH
>TRBJ2-1|TRBV11-1
ASSLDRGNEQF
>TRBJ1-1|TRBV15
ATGRNTEAF
>TRBJ1-4|TRBV5-1
ASVATGRGRGNEKLF
>TRBJ1-2|TRBV10-3
AISDPDSPYGYT
>TRBJ2-5|TRBV4-3
ASSQGPGETQY
>TRBJ2-3|TRBV18
ASSPSGANADTQY
>TRBJ1-6|TRBV2
ASTGGQASPLH
>TRBJ2-5|TRBV19
ASSNGLAVLETQY
>TRBJ2-1|TRBV10-2
ASANSGGTYNEQF
>TRBJ2-1|TRBV19
ASSPGLAGGTEQF
>TRBJ2-7|TRBV10-2
ASSPLWGVYLYEQY
>TRBJ1-5|TRBV4-1
ASSLQVEQPQH
>TRBJ2-1|TRBV5-1
ASGPGDTSHNEQF
>TRBJ1-2|TRBV5-1
ASSLSPTGVSSDGYT
>TRBJ1-1|TRBV7-2
ASRRDRDTEAF
>TRBJ1-2|TRBV19
ASSAQQGVYGYT
>TRBJ1-1|TRBV3-1/TRBV3-2
ASSRQEHTEAF
>TRBJ2-7|TRBV7-9
ASSLVGQGHEQY
>TRBJ2-2|TRBV6-5
ASSFRTGGAGELF
>TRBJ1-1|TRBV6-6
ASRGQGLNTEAF
>TRBJ1-2|TRBV28
ASSPTRLGYGYT
>TRBJ1-1|TRBV2
ASRPGTGENTEAF
>TRBJ2-7|TRBV6-5
ASRDTHYEQY
>TRBJ2-7|TRBV12-3/TRBV12-4
ASRRTRDYEQY
>TRBJ1-5|TRBV18
ATTGDNNQPQH
>TRBJ1-2|TRBV29-1
SVDPGQGYGYT
>TRBJ1-4|TRBV5-1
ASSLEGQGARTGEKLF
>TRBJ2-2|TRBV6-5
ASSSRGATGELF
>TRBJ1-6|TRBV25-1
ASSEIRGPIPSPLH
>TRBJ1-2|TRBV5-1
ASSQGQANYGYT